Sequencing of this TCR beta chain was carried out in a study of blood T cells in healthy people across ages. About the research overall: In model experiments, template switching was able to capture about one barcoded beta molecule for every two T cells that were present. Study-level points and caveats: Age advanced and TCR beta diversity per million T cells fell, roughly linearly. Long-lived donors had more naive CD4+ cells and higher diversity than aged donors.

Each individual donor underwent a draw of ten milliliters of peripheral blood. The authors ran a second PCR of roughly 7 to 11 cycles using a sample-barcoded 5' primer and a J-beta primer mix. TCRdb itself ran the 5' RACE reads through MiXCR, one entry per CDR3 protein. The sample has hundreds of thousands of distinct CDR3 sequences; roughly two fifths are singletons. The sample holds a few counts of this clonotype. Its antigen remains unidentified. The trim removed 6 bases at V and 3 bases at J, leaving 13 bases unmatched. The CDR3 covers 16 residues. The germline CDR1 and CDR2 sequences are SGHTA and FQGNSA.

The gene calls are TRBV7-2 and TRBJ2-7; 8 nucleotides match TRBD2. Material: blood. The TCR was taken from a man older than 75 in good health. In DNA, the CDR3 is TGTGCCAGCAGTTTCCATGCTAGCGGGTTAAGCTACGAGCAGTACTTC. Encoded protein: CASSFHASGLSYEQYF.